These T cell receptor beta chains were read from a single sample in a study of shared clonotypes between healthy human individuals. This table comes from immunoSEQ multiplex PCR, and its TCRdb copy is limited to in-frame clones, with some not included. The data show about 2.4 million clones, with approximately 94% seen just once and 0.11% to 0.15% held by the top ten. The specimen sequenced was naive CD4+ T cells sorted from blood. The origin of the receptors is a man between 18 and 29 years old in good health. The CDR3 runs from the conserved cysteine through the conserved F or W. Fields, in order: D gene, V gene, clone size, J gene, CDR3 protein, CDR3 DNA. A D gene is named only where the DNA matches it firmly. Part of the rows lack a size; the others show once, few, many or a class for expanded clones.

>-|TRBV28|-|TRBJ1-5
CASNSNQPQHF
TGTGCCAGCAATAGCAATCAGCCCCAGCATTTT
>TRBD2|TRBV7-9|-|TRBJ2-1
CASSLLGLAGENSYNEQFF
TGTGCCAGCAGCTTACTGGGACTAGCGGGTGAGAACTCCTACAATGAGCAGTTCTTC
>TRBD1|TRBV27|-|TRBJ1-5
CASSEGQAGNQPQHF
TGTGCCAGCAGTGAAGGACAGGCCGGCAATCAGCCCCAGCATTTT
>-|TRBV21-1|-|TRBJ2-7
CASSKVGDNSYEQYF
TGTGCCAGCAGCAAAGTGGGGGACAACTCCTACGAGCAGTACTTC
>TRBD2|TRBV5-1|-|TRBJ2-5
CASSSLGLAVGETQYF
TGCGCCAGCAGCTCCCTGGGACTAGCAGTTGGAGAGACCCAGTACTTC
>TRBD2|TRBV7-8|-|TRBJ2-1
CASSTGLAGGYNEQFF
TGTGCCAGCAGCACAGGACTAGCGGGAGGCTACAATGAGCAGTTCTTC
>-|TRBV19|-|TRBJ2-3
CASSIDPTGYGFDTQYF
TGTGCCAGTAGTATAGATCCTACGGGATATGGTTTTGATACGCAGTATTTT
>-|TRBV4-3|-|TRBJ2-7
CASSPAPGSSYEQYF
TGCGCCAGCAGCCCGGCTCCAGGGAGCTCCTACGAGCAGTACTTC
>TRBD1|TRBV28|-|TRBJ1-2
CASTFWGDSNYGYTF
TGTGCCAGCACCTTTTGGGGGGACAGTAACTATGGCTACACCTTC
>-|TRBV18|-|TRBJ2-1
CASSPIRDEQFF
TGTGCCAGCTCACCAATTAGGGATGAGCAGTTCTTC
>TRBD1|TRBV25-1|-|TRBJ1-2
CASRGTGLGGYTF
TGTGCCAGCAGAGGGACAGGGTTAGGCGGCTACACCTTC
>-|TRBV28|-|TRBJ1-5
CASSSLGFRSNQPQHF
TGTGCCAGCAGTTCCCTAGGGTTTAGGAGCAATCAGCCCCAGCATTTT
>TRBD1|TRBV5-1|-|TRBJ2-7
CASSLTGQGGYEQYF
TGCGCCAGCAGCTTAACGGGACAGGGGGGCTACGAGCAGTACTTC
>TRBD1|TRBV28|-|TRBJ1-1
CASSLSDRVGLLAFF
TGTGCCAGCAGTTTATCTGACAGGGTAGGACTCTTAGCTTTCTTT
>-|TRBV27|-|TRBJ1-5
CASSDHSNQPQHF
TGTGCCAGCAGTGATCATAGCAATCAGCCCCAGCATTTT
>-|TRBV11-2|-|TRBJ2-5
CASSPSISLETQYF
TGTGCCAGCAGCCCTAGCATTAGCCTAGAGACCCAGTACTTC
>-|TRBV18|-|TRBJ2-1
CASSPTGSYNEQFF
TGTGCCAGCTCACCTACGGGGTCCTACAATGAGCAGTTCTTC
>-|TRBV6-6|-|TRBJ1-6
CASSARLDSKNSPLHF
TGTGCCAGCAGTGCCCGTCTTGACAGTAAGAATTCACCCCTCCACTTT
>TRBD1|TRBV5-6|-|TRBJ1-6
CASSEGTGVNSPLHF
TGTGCCAGCAGCGAGGGGACAGGGGTAAATTCACCCCTCCACTTT
>TRBD1|TRBV10-3|few|TRBJ2-4
CAISGAPTGNIQYF
TGTGCCATCAGCGGGGCCCCGACAGGGAACATTCAGTACTTC
>-|TRBV5-1|-|TRBJ2-1
CASSVDFINEQFF
TGCGCCAGCAGCGTCGACTTTATCAATGAGCAGTTCTTC
>-|TRBV19|-|TRBJ1-1
CASSLRMAAEAFF
TGTGCCAGTAGCCTAAGAATGGCGGCTGAAGCTTTCTTT
>-|TRBV9|-|TRBJ1-3
CASSVGGRGNTIYF
TGTGCCAGCAGCGTAGGGGGCCGTGGAAACACCATATATTTT
>-|TRBV7-9|-|TRBJ2-7
CASSSRQGDEQYF
TGTGCCAGCAGCTCGCGACAAGGCGACGAGCAGTACTTC
>-|TRBV7-9|-|TRBJ2-7
CASSLGSARGDEQYF
TGTGCCAGCAGCTTAGGGTCCGCCCGTGGGGACGAGCAGTACTTC
>-|TRBV6-1|once|TRBJ1-1
CASSEGFGGVGAFF
TGTGCCAGCAGTGAAGGGTTTGGGGGAGTAGGAGCTTTCTTT
>-|TRBV10-3|-|TRBJ2-7
CAISESPLAAGEQYF
TGTGCCATCAGTGAGTCCCCGCTAGCCGCTGGCGAGCAGTACTTC
>-|TRBV7-3|-|TRBJ2-5
CASSQSGETQYF
TGTGCCAGCAGCCAGTCGGGGGAGACCCAGTACTTC